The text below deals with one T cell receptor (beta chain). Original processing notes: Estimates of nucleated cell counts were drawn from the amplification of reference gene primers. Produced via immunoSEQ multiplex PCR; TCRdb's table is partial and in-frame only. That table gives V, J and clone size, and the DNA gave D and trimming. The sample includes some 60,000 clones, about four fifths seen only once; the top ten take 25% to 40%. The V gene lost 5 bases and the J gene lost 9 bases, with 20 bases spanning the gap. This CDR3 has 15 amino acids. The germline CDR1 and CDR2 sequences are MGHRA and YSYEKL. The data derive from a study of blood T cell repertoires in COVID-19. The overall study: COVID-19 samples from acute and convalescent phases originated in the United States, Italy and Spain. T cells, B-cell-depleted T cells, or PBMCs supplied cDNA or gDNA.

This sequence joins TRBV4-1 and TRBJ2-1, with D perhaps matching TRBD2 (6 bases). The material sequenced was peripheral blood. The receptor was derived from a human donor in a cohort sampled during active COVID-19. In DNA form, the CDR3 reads TGCGCCAGCAGCTTTACACTAGCCCTTGATACTGAGCAGTTCTTC. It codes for CASSFTLALDTEQFF.